This TCR beta chain was identified in a study of shared clonotypes between healthy human individuals. Notes on the study in general: Represented genetic and exposure-history diversity was restricted by having few donors. Non-shared clonotypes were found to have lower generation probabilities than the clonotypes that were shared by all four of the sorted-subset donors. Larger estimated richness was generally recorded for naive subsets relative to memory subsets.

For this clone: Its antigen is still unknown.

The assay was immunoSEQ multiplex PCR, and TCRdb's table has in-frame clones only and misses some. The sample shows roughly 2.5 million clones, more than 80% of them seen only once. V lost 4 bases and J lost 1, with 6 bases in between. This CDR3 region has 13 residues. The TCR comes from a man between 18 and 29 years old in good health. The rearrangement links TRBV5-3 to TRBJ2-1; D is undetermined. TRBV5-3 is known as an ORF, though its function is uncertain. The sequenced sample was naive CD4+ T cells sorted from blood. Subset noted: CD45RA+ positively selected. CDR3 sequence: CARSVRSYNEQFF. The CDR3 DNA sequence: TGTGCCAGAAGCGTGAGATCCTACAATGAGCAGTTCTTC.